This TCR beta chain was sequenced in a study of beta chain features in type 1 diabetes. As to this clone: The antigen remains undetermined.

The study's findings and limits: For Type 1 diabetes patients, all four CD4+ subsets carried TCRB CDR3s that were moderately but significantly shorter.

The trim removed 8 bases at V and 10 bases at J, leaving 8 bases unmatched. Germline V gene lookup returns CDR1 SEHNR and CDR2 FQNEAQ (reference sequence). CDR3 size: 14 residues. Since all of the isolated RNA was reverse transcribed, expressed TCRB transcripts were what got sequenced. The table came from immunoSEQ multiplex PCR; TCRdb's copy has only in-frame clones and leaves some out. Counted here are about 180,000 clones, approximately 7.8% occurring once; the ten biggest clones make up approximately 0.85%. The chain recombines TRBV7-9 with TRBJ1-6; TRBD1 matches 10 bases. Source material: central memory CD4+ T cells from blood. The clonotype was recovered from a woman between 40 and 50 years old with type 1 diabetes. The CDR3 region is CASVPGTGASPLHF. The CDR3, as DNA: TGTGCCAGCGTCCCCGGGACAGGGGCCTCACCCCTCCACTTT.